A single sample is the source of the 25 T cell receptor beta chains below, sequenced in a study of T-cell reconstitution after alpha-beta-depleted transplantation in children. Researchers prepared the TCRbeta library using unique molecular identifiers, the study reports. TCRdb re-analysed the PCR reads in MiXCR, keeping a single row per CDR3 protein. The sample shows 200,000 to 300,000 distinct CDR3 sequences, about a quarter of them seen only once. The sample here was PBMCs, taken before TCRalphabeta/CD19-depleted stem cell transplant. Receptors were obtained from a girl aged 2 to 10 with Fanconi anemia, due to receive a stem cell transplant.

This clonotype was seen many times. The chain links TRBV29-1 to TRBJ2-3, with D unresolved. Germline values: CDR1 SQVTM, CDR2 ANQGSEA. Trimming pared 1 base from V and 0 bases from J, leaving 8 bases between. The CDR3 has 14 residues. CDR3 amino acids: CSVEGLSSTDTQYF. CDR3 nucleotide sequence: TGCAGCGTTGAAGGGTTATCTAGCACAGATACGCAGTATTTT.

This clonotype was seen at least ten times. The chain employs TRBV13 and TRBJ2-7; D is uncertain. Germline values: CDR1 PRHDT, CDR2 FYEKMQ (reference sequence). Trimming shortened V by 4 bases and J by 3 bases, and 16 bases separated the two germline ends. CDR3 length equals 15 residues. For the CDR3, the DNA is TGTGCCAGCAGCTCCAATACCGGGTTACACTACGAGCAGTACTTC. Translating gives CASSSNTGLHYEQYF.

This clonotype was picked up many times. The chain is built from TRBV28 and TRBJ2-7; D is unresolved. Trimming pared 2 bases from V and 6 bases from J, leaving 11 bases between. CDR3 length equals 13 residues. Germline assignment: CDR1 MDHEN and CDR2 SYDVKM. CDR3 in amino acids: CASSLQPLREQYF. The CDR3 nucleotides read TGTGCCAGCAGTTTACAGCCCCTACGCGAGCAGTACTTC.

V usage is TRBV7-2 and J usage is TRBJ2-7; D perhaps matches TRBD1 (5 bases). Per germline, CDR1 SGHTA and CDR2 FQGNSA. The CDR3 runs 14 residues. Trimming shortened V by 2 bases and J by 2 bases, and 10 bases separated the two germline ends. In DNA form, the CDR3 reads TGTGCCAGCAGCTTAAGTAGACAGACCTACGAGCAGTACTTC. It yields the protein CASSLSRQTYEQYF.

The CDR3 DNA is TGCAGTGCCGCCGGGACAGGGGCCTACGAGCAGTACTTC. Its translation: CSAAGTGAYEQYF. V is TRBV20-1 and J is TRBJ2-7; 10 bases are shared with TRBD1. Germline values: CDR1 DFQATT, CDR2 SNEGSKA (reference sequence). V dropped 6 bases and J dropped 2; count of bases not matched to a gene: 4. This CDR3 is 13 amino acids long.

The table lists this clonotype with many counts. The rearrangement uses TRBV28 and TRBJ2-7; D unclear. Per germline, CDR1 MDHEN and CDR2 SYDVKM. CDR3 length: 14 residues. V lost 4 bases to trimming and J lost 2 bases, with 12 bases between them. The CDR3 loop reads CASSSVGLAYEQYF. CDR3 nucleotides: TGTGCCAGCAGTTCTGTGGGGTTAGCCTACGAGCAGTACTTC.

This clonotype was detected once. The V and J genes are TRBV10-3 and TRBJ2-3; TRBD2 matches at 10 bases. The V segment lost 4 bases and the J segment 5 bases; nucleotides outside the gene matches: 0. Germline V lookup: CDR1 ENHRY, CDR2 SYGVKD. This CDR3 has 13 residues. This chain's CDR3 is CAISGTSGDTQYF. The CDR3 coding sequence is TGTGCCATCAGTGGGACTAGCGGAGATACGCAGTATTTT.

This clonotype was recorded a few times. The chain has TRBV6-2 or TRBV6-3 and TRBJ2-3, with 8 bases matching TRBD2. The germline V gene has CDR1 MNHEY and CDR2 SVGEGT. The CDR3 is 12 residues long. V lost 5 bases, J lost 12 bases, and 7 bases stayed unmatched. CDR3: CASSQGLASQYF. The CDR3 DNA is TGTGCCAGCAGTCAAGGACTAGCCTCCCAGTATTTT.

This chain links TRBV9 with TRBJ2-3; 12 bases map to TRBD2. From germline, CDR1 is SGDLS and CDR2 YYNGEE. The CDR3 spans 16 residues. The V segment lost 2 bases and the J segment 4 bases; nucleotides outside the gene matches: 5. CDR3 amino acids: CASSVPLAGGADTQYF. As DNA, the CDR3 is TGTGCCAGCAGCGTGCCGCTAGCGGGAGGGGCAGATACGCAGTATTTT.

The genes are TRBV10-3 and TRBJ2-2; 8 bases line up with TRBD2. Looked up from germline, CDR1 is ENHRY and CDR2 is SYGVKD. Trimming at V came to 6 bases and at J to 0 bases, leaving 3 bases not matched to a gene. This CDR3 is built from 15 residues. The CDR3 is CAIRDSGTNTGELFF. The CDR3 region has the DNA TGTGCCATCAGAGATAGCGGGACGAACACCGGGGAGCTGTTTTTT.

This clonotype was recorded many times. The DNA of the CDR3 is TGTGCCAGCAGCCCTGACAGACTAGCGAGGGATGAGCAGTTCTTC. It translates to CASSPDRLARDEQFF. V is TRBV5-6 and J is TRBJ2-1, with TRBD2 matching over 8 bases. The ends lost 4 bases at V and 8 bases at J; junction bases unmatched: 11. Germline CDR1 is SGHDT and CDR2 is YYEEEE. The CDR3 runs to 15 residues.

This clonotype occurred many times. In nucleotides, the CDR3 is TGTGCCACCAGCAGATCCGGTTCACCCCTCCACTTT. It yields the protein CATSRSGSPLHF. The gene calls are TRBV15 and TRBJ1-6, with unresolved D. The CDR3 spans 12 residues. V was trimmed by 2 bases and J by 9 bases, leaving 5 bases between them. CDR1 is LNHNV and CDR2 is YYDKDF in the germline V gene (reference sequence).

The chain employs TRBV10-1 and TRBJ2-5, with TRBD1 as a possible D gene (5 bases). The ends were cut back, 2 bases at V and 3 bases at J, with 10 bases in the middle. The V gene's germline CDR1 is WNHNN and CDR2 SYGVQD (reference sequence). This CDR3 has 14 residues. The CDR3 here is CASSEIAGKETQYF. The DNA of the CDR3 is TGCGCCAGCAGTGAGATCGCAGGGAAAGAGACCCAGTACTTC.

This clonotype has at least ten counts. The chain employs TRBV29-1 and TRBJ2-5; the D is unclear. CDR3 length equals 11 residues. Looked up from germline, CDR1 is SQVTM and CDR2 is ANQGSEA. Trimming took 7 bases from V and 5 from J, leaving 11 bases between them. The chain's CDR3 is CSAGHGETQYF. The CDR3 DNA follows: TGCAGCGCGGGCCACGGGGAGACCCAGTACTTC.

The J gene is TRBJ2-6, the V gene TRBV6-5; 11 positions agree with TRBD1. Trimming cost V 0 bases and J 3 bases; bases outside gene matches: 1. CDR1 and CDR2 from the germline V gene are MNHEY and SVGAGI. This CDR3 spans 17 amino acids. The CDR3 loop reads CASSYSGTGGGANVLTF. The CDR3 DNA is TGTGCCAGCAGTTACTCTGGGACAGGGGGTGGGGCCAACGTCCTGACTTTC.

This clonotype has a count of ten or more. The rearrangement uses TRBV20-1 and TRBJ2-1, with 7 bases fitting TRBD2. There are 16 residues in the CDR3. CDR1 DFQATT and CDR2 SNEGSKA come from the germline V gene (reference sequence). The V and J ends lost 0 bases and 1 base, in that order; junction bases with no gene match: 6. CDR3 bases: TGCAGTGCTAGAGATTGGGGGAGGGGTTCCTACAATGAGCAGTTCTTC. It codes for CSARDWGRGSYNEQFF.

The sample holds many counts of this clonotype. The V gene is TRBV12-3 or TRBV12-4, the J gene TRBJ1-6, with TRBD1 matching over 8 bases. CDR3 length: 15 residues. V trimming: 5 bases; J trimming: 9 bases; junction bases outside the gene matches: 9. As DNA, the CDR3 is TGTGCCAGCAGTCTACGGACAGGGCAACTTTCACCCCTCCACTTT. Its protein product is CASSLRTGQLSPLHF.

This clonotype occurred many times. J is TRBJ2-7 and V is TRBV12-3 or TRBV12-4, with D possibly being TRBD1 (5 bases). This CDR3 has 13 residues. Trimming left V 2 bases short and J 3 bases short, with 8 bases between. The CDR3 nucleotides are TGTGCCAGCAGTTTAAGGGGTTTCTACGAGCAGTACTTC. Translating it yields CASSLRGFYEQYF.

This clonotype was detected once. The V call is TRBV29-1, the J call TRBJ2-3, with D perhaps matching TRBD2 (5 bases). The CDR3 loop spans 15 amino acids. The germline V and J ends were trimmed by 2 bases and 3 bases, with 15 bases remaining between them. Germline V gene data show CDR1 as SQVTM and CDR2 as ANQGSEA. DNA for the CDR3: TGCAGCGTTGAATTGAGTGGGAGCGAGACAGATACGCAGTATTTT. Translating gives CSVELSGSETDTQYF.

The chain joins TRBV4-2 to TRBJ2-5; the D gene is possibly TRBD1 (6 bases). This CDR3 comprises 14 residues. With 6 bases removed from V and 3 bases from J, the gap between germline ends came to 14 bases. Germline CDR1 LGHNA, CDR2 YNFKEQ. In nucleotides, the CDR3 is TGTGCCAGCAGAGATCCGGCAGGGGAAGAGACCCAGTACTTC. This translates into CASRDPAGEETQYF.

The chain joins TRBV2 to TRBJ2-2, with 10 bases that match TRBD2. The germline V gene has CDR1 SNHLY and CDR2 FYNNEI. The CDR3 extends over 15 amino acids. After removal of 7 bases from V and 5 bases from J, the junction contained 7 bases not matched to a gene. CDR3 coding DNA: TGTGCCAGCAAGGAGGCTAGCGGGAGTACCGGGGAGCTGTTTTTT. It codes for CASKEASGSTGELFF.

This clonotype was counted many times. The rearrangement links TRBV7-2 to TRBJ2-4; TRBD2 aligns across 7 bases. V lost 5 bases and J lost 0; bases outside the gene matches: 7. Germline V gene lookup returns CDR1 SGHTA and CDR2 FQGNSA. This CDR3 comprises 16 residues. CDR3 protein: CASSLRLALAKNIQYF. Written as DNA, the CDR3 is TGTGCCAGCAGCCTACGACTAGCCTTAGCCAAAAACATTCAGTACTTC.

This clonotype showed up many times. The chain joins TRBV6-2 or TRBV6-3 to TRBJ2-3; 7 positions agree with TRBD2. The length of the CDR3 is 17 residues. Germline-derived CDR1 and CDR2 are MNHEY and SVGEGT. The J segment lost 3 bases and the V segment lost 2 bases, leaving 11 bases of the junction unmatched. The CDR3 region has the DNA TGTGCCAGCAGTTACCTCCCTTCGGCGGGAGAGACAGATACGCAGTATTTT. Translated, it gives CASSYLPSAGETDTQYF.

As for this clonotype: This may be a read error, as it is one base from a much larger clone. The genes are TRBV7-2 and TRBJ2-7; a weak D match, TRBD2 (5 bases). The CDR3 has 13 residues. Germline V gene data show CDR1 as SGHTA and CDR2 as FQGNSA. Trimming shortened V by 1 base and J by 4 bases, and 8 bases separated the two germline ends. For the CDR3, the DNA is TGTGCCAGCAGCTTAGAAGCGGAGTACGAGCAGTACTTC. This sequence encodes CASSLEAEYEQYF.

This clonotype appeared once. J is TRBJ1-3 and V is TRBV20-1; D is ambiguous. V was cut by 6 bases and J by 0 bases, with 18 bases left in between. The germline CDR1 and CDR2 sequences are DFQATT and SNEGSKA (reference sequence). The CDR3 contains 16 residues. Here the CDR3 reads CSAVKGFLDSGNTIYF. The CDR3 nucleotides read TGCAGTGCGGTGAAGGGTTTTCTGGACTCTGGAAACACCATATATTTT.